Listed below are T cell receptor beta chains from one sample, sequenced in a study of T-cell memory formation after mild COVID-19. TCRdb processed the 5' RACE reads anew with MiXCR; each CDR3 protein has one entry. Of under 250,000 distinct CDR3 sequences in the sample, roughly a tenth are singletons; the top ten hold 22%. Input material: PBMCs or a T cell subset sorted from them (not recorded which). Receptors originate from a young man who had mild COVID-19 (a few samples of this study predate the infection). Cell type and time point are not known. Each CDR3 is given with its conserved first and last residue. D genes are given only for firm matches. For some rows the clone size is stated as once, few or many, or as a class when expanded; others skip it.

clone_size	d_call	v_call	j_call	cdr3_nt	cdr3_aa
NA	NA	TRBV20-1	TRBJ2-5	TGCAGTGCCCCACGCCTTTTCGGAGAGACCCAGTACTTC	CSAPRLFGETQYF
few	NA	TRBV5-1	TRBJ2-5	TGCGCCAGCAGCTTGGCGGGGATCCAAGAGACCCAGTACTTC	CASSLAGIQETQYF
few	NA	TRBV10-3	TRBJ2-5	TGTGCCATCACTGGACATACTTTTGGGACCCAGTACTTC	CAITGHTFGTQYF
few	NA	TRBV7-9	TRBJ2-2	TGTGCCAGCAGCTTGTCAGGGGGGCGCACCGGGGAGCTGTTTTTT	CASSLSGGRTGELFF
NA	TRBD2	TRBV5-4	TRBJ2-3	TGTGCCAGCAGCTTGGGGAATAGCGGGGGCCGGGGAGATACGCAGTATTTT	CASSLGNSGGRGDTQYF
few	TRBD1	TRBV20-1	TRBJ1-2	TGCAGTGCCCCGGGACAGGGGGCATTTGGCTACACCTTC	CSAPGQGAFGYTF
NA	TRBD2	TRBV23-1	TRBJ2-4	TGCGCCAGCGGCGGGGGCAAAAACATTCAGTACTTC	CASGGGKNIQYF
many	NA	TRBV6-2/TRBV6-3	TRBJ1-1	TGTGCCAGCAGTTACGGGCCTCGAGGAAGCACTGAAGCTTTCTTT	CASSYGPRGSTEAFF
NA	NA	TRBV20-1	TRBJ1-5	TGCAGTGCTAGATCGAGGGGCGGTCGCAATCAGCCCCAGCATTTT	CSARSRGGRNQPQHF
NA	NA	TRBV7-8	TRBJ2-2	TGTGCCAGCAGCCCGGGTGGGGGCCGTAGCACCGGGGAGCTGTTTTTT	CASSPGGGRSTGELFF
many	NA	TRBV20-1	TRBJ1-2	TGCAGTGCTAGAGATCTGGGGGCGTCTTCCGGCTACACCTTC	CSARDLGASSGYTF
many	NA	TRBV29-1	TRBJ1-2	TGCAGCGTTTACCCTACCTCAGGGACCTTTTATGGCTACACCTTC	CSVYPTSGTFYGYTF
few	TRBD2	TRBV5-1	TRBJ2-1	TGCGCCAGCAGCTTGGAGGCGGGGGGGCCCTATGAGCAGTTCTTC	CASSLEAGGPYEQFF
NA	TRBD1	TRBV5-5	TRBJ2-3	TGTGCCAGCAGCTTCGACAGGGCCACAGATACGCAGTATTTT	CASSFDRATDTQYF
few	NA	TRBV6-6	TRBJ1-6	TGTGCCAGCAGTGTGAGGAATTGGCTGAATTCACCCCTCCACTTT	CASSVRNWLNSPLHF
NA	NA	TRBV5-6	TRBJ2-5	TGTGCCAGCAGCTTGGACGGGGGTTTAAGGAAGACCCAGTACTTC	CASSLDGGLRKTQYF
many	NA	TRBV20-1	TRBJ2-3	TGCAGTGCTAGGGGGACTAGCACAGATACGCAGTATTTT	CSARGTSTDTQYF
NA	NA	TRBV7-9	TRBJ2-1	TGTGCCGGCAAAGGCCGGGCAGGGCAAGACAATGAGCAGTTCTTC	CAGKGRAGQDNEQFF
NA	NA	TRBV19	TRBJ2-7	TGTGCCAGTAGTCGCAACCGGAGCTCCTACGAGCAGTACTTC	CASSRNRSSYEQYF
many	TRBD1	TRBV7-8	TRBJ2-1	TGTGCCAGCAGCAGGGACAGGGGGCAGTACAATGAGCAGTTCTTC	CASSRDRGQYNEQFF
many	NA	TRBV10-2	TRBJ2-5	TGCGCCAGCAGTGAGTCTCCCAGGGAAGAGACCCAGTACTTC	CASSESPREETQYF
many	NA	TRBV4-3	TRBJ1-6	TGCGCCAGCAGCCAAGATTGGGCAGGAGATAATTCACCCCTCCACTTT	CASSQDWAGDNSPLHF